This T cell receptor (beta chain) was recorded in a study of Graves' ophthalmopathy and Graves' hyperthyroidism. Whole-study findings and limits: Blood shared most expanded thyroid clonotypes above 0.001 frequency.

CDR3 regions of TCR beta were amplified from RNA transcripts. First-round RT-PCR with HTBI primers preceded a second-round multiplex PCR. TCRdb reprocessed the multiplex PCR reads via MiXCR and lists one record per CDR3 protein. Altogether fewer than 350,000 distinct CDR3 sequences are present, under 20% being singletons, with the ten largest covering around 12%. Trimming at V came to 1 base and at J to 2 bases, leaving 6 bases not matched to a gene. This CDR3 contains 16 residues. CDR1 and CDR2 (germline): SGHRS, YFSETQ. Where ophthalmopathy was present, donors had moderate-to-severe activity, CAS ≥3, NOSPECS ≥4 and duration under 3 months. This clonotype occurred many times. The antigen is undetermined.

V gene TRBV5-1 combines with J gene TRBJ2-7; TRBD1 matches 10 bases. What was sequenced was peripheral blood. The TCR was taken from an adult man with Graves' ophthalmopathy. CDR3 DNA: TGCGCCAGCAGCTTGACGGGCGGACAGGGGGCCTACGAGCAGTACTTC. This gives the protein CASSLTGGQGAYEQYF.